This T cell receptor (beta chain) was identified in a study of post-analysis software for immune sequencing data. Regarding the study as a whole: By F measure, strong co-clustering occurred among samples prepared in the same batch. Roughly five TRBV segments appeared more often in patients than in controls, and TRBV5-6, TRBV5-1 and TRBV20-1 were among these.

The library was made from cDNA and included unique molecular identifiers. TCRdb called the PCR reads again in MiXCR, with one record for every CDR3 protein. The table lists roughly 200,000 distinct CDR3 sequences, 29% of them singletons. CDR3 length: 14 amino acids. Germline assignment: CDR1 SGDLS and CDR2 YYNGEE. Trimming left V 0 bases short and J 9 bases short, with 10 bases between. This clonotype has at least ten counts. As yet, its antigen is unknown. The rearrangement uses TRBV9 and TRBJ2-6, with D tentatively TRBD1 (6 bases). The TCR was taken from a girl aged 2-17 years with multiple sclerosis. The material sequenced was blood. In DNA, the CDR3 is TGTGCCAGCAGCGTAGTTGGACAGAACAACGTCCTGACTTTC. This gives the protein CASSVVGQNNVLTF.